This paragraph reports one T cell receptor beta chain. The data were obtained in a study of CD8 T cells in Susac syndrome. Roughly 0.5 to 1 ug RNA was reverse transcribed with random hexamers. TCRdb used MiXCR to reprocess the immunoSEQ multiplex PCR reads, holding one entry per CDR3 protein. The table lists more than 55,000 distinct CDR3 sequences, 96% of them singletons. Trimming left V 2 bases short and J 0 bases short, with 11 bases between. The CDR3 is 16 amino acids. Per germline, CDR1 SGHRS and CDR2 YFSETQ. The sequence was obtained from a human donor with multiple sclerosis. Input material: CD4+ T cells from PBMCs. The V call is TRBV5-1, the J call TRBJ1-4; no firm D call. Here the CDR3 DNA reads TGCGCCAGCAGCTTCTCGGGCGCTGCAACTAATGAAAAACTGTTTTTT. Residues: CASSFSGAATNEKLFF.